This is a list of T cell receptor beta chains from one sample in a study of blood T cell repertoires in COVID-19. Measured with immunoSEQ multiplex PCR; TCRdb has only the in-frame clones, and not every one. In the table there are approximately 280,000 clones, more than 75% of which are singletons. Sequenced input: peripheral blood. Source of these receptors: a woman aged 25 to 39 who had recovered from COVID-19. Each CDR3 is given with its conserved first and last residue. The D gene is left open where the match is weak. Rows give clone size only sometimes, using once, few, many, or a class for an expanded clone.

v_gene: TRBV28
d_gene: TRBD1
j_gene: TRBJ2-1
abundance: NA
CDR3nt: TGTGCCAGCAGTACGATCAGGGGGAGCTCCTACAATGAGCAGTTCTTC
CDR3aa: CASSTIRGSSYNEQFF

v_gene: TRBV30
d_gene: NA
j_gene: TRBJ1-1
abundance: NA
CDR3nt: TGTGCCTGGAGCCCAGGGTTTTCAGGCACTGAAGCTTTCTTT
CDR3aa: CAWSPGFSGTEAFF

v_gene: TRBV6-5
d_gene: NA
j_gene: TRBJ2-7
abundance: NA
CDR3nt: TGTGCCAGCACCCAGGGGCCCTCCTACGAGCAGTACTTC
CDR3aa: CASTQGPSYEQYF

v_gene: TRBV24-1
d_gene: NA
j_gene: TRBJ2-5
abundance: NA
CDR3nt: TGTGCCACCAGTGATTCGGGGAGCGGTGAGACCCAGTACTTC
CDR3aa: CATSDSGSGETQYF

v_gene: TRBV6-1
d_gene: NA
j_gene: TRBJ1-1
abundance: NA
CDR3nt: TGTGCCAGCAGTGATGAGGGCCGGGGAATGGTGACTGAAGCTTTCTTT
CDR3aa: CASSDEGRGMVTEAFF

v_gene: TRBV6-1
d_gene: NA
j_gene: TRBJ2-7
abundance: NA
CDR3nt: TGTGCCAGCAGTGCTCTAGAGGGCGGGATTGCGAGGATCTACGAGCAGTACTTC
CDR3aa: CASSALEGGIARIYEQYF

v_gene: TRBV19
d_gene: TRBD1
j_gene: TRBJ2-7
abundance: few
CDR3nt: TGTGCCAGTAGTCACCGTGGACAGGGGGCAGTAATATCGGGAGAGCAGTACTTC
CDR3aa: CASSHRGQGAVISGEQYF

v_gene: TRBV9
d_gene: TRBD2
j_gene: TRBJ2-3
abundance: NA
CDR3nt: TGTGCCAGCAGCGGGTCTAGCGGGTCTACGCAGTATTTT
CDR3aa: CASSGSSGSTQYF

v_gene: TRBV11-3
d_gene: TRBD1
j_gene: TRBJ2-3
abundance: NA
CDR3nt: TGTGCCAGCAGCTCCGGACAACAGGGGGCACGAGATACGCAGTATTTT
CDR3aa: CASSSGQQGARDTQYF

v_gene: TRBV3-1/TRBV3-2
d_gene: NA
j_gene: TRBJ1-2
abundance: NA
CDR3nt: TGTGCCAGCAGCCCTCCCGGCGGGGGCTACACCTTC
CDR3aa: CASSPPGGGYTF

v_gene: TRBV24-1
d_gene: NA
j_gene: TRBJ2-3
abundance: NA
CDR3nt: TGTGCCACCAGTGATTTGTCGTTTGGAGGGACAGATACGCAGTATTTT
CDR3aa: CATSDLSFGGTDTQYF

v_gene: TRBV7-9
d_gene: TRBD1
j_gene: TRBJ1-6
abundance: NA
CDR3nt: TGTGCCAGCAGTTTCCCTTCCGGGACAGATAATTCACCCCTCCACTTT
CDR3aa: CASSFPSGTDNSPLHF

v_gene: TRBV19
d_gene: NA
j_gene: TRBJ2-1
abundance: NA
CDR3nt: TGTGCCAGTAGTAGGGGAGGCAGCAATGAGCAGTTCTTC
CDR3aa: CASSRGGSNEQFF

v_gene: TRBV5-4
d_gene: NA
j_gene: TRBJ2-3
abundance: NA
CDR3nt: TGTGCCAGCAGCTTGGAGCGGTGGAGCACAGATACGCAGTATTTT
CDR3aa: CASSLERWSTDTQYF

v_gene: TRBV7-2
d_gene: NA
j_gene: TRBJ2-2
abundance: NA
CDR3nt: TGTGCCAGCAGCCCGGGACACGTCACCGGGGAGCTGTTTTTT
CDR3aa: CASSPGHVTGELFF

v_gene: TRBV6-2/TRBV6-3
d_gene: TRBD2
j_gene: TRBJ2-1
abundance: NA
CDR3nt: TGTGCCAGCAGTGCCACTCGACTAGCGGGGGCCTACAATGAGCAGTTCTTC
CDR3aa: CASSATRLAGAYNEQFF

v_gene: TRBV3-1/TRBV3-2
d_gene: NA
j_gene: TRBJ2-3
abundance: NA
CDR3nt: TGTGCCAGCAGAAGGGGGGGCGCAGATACGCAGTATTTT
CDR3aa: CASRRGGADTQYF

v_gene: TRBV5-6
d_gene: NA
j_gene: TRBJ2-5
abundance: NA
CDR3nt: TGTGCCAGCAGCTTACAGAAAGAGACCCAGTACTTC
CDR3aa: CASSLQKETQYF

v_gene: TRBV13
d_gene: NA
j_gene: TRBJ1-2
abundance: NA
CDR3nt: TGTGCCAGCAGCCTCCCCTTGGAGGGTGGCGGCTACACCTTC
CDR3aa: CASSLPLEGGGYTF

v_gene: TRBV7-9
d_gene: TRBD1
j_gene: TRBJ1-1
abundance: NA
CDR3nt: TGTGCCAGCAGCCTCCAGACAGGGCTAAACACTGAAGCTTTCTTT
CDR3aa: CASSLQTGLNTEAFF

v_gene: TRBV7-2
d_gene: TRBD1
j_gene: TRBJ1-4
abundance: NA
CDR3nt: TGTGCCAGCAGCCCGGGACAGGGTGAAAAACTGTTTTTT
CDR3aa: CASSPGQGEKLFF

v_gene: TRBV20-1
d_gene: NA
j_gene: TRBJ1-5
abundance: once
CDR3nt: TGCAGTGCTAGTGGGGGGGTCAATCAGCCCCAGCATTTT
CDR3aa: CSASGGVNQPQHF

v_gene: TRBV7-8
d_gene: TRBD2
j_gene: TRBJ2-5
abundance: NA
CDR3nt: TGTGCCAGCAGCTACCTGGTGGGAGGGCCGTCGACCCAGTACTTC
CDR3aa: CASSYLVGGPSTQYF

v_gene: TRBV10-3
d_gene: NA
j_gene: TRBJ1-5
abundance: NA
CDR3nt: TGTGCCATCGGGCGACAGGCCGGTCAGCCCCAGCATTTT
CDR3aa: CAIGRQAGQPQHF

v_gene: TRBV4-3
d_gene: NA
j_gene: TRBJ2-2
abundance: once
CDR3nt: TGCGCCAGCAGCCAATGGGGAGGAACGAACACCGGGGAGCTGTTTTTT
CDR3aa: CASSQWGGTNTGELFF

v_gene: TRBV19
d_gene: NA
j_gene: TRBJ1-1
abundance: NA
CDR3nt: TGTGCCAGTAGTATATCGGACAGGAACACTGAAGCTTTCTTT
CDR3aa: CASSISDRNTEAFF

v_gene: TRBV11-2
d_gene: TRBD2
j_gene: TRBJ2-3
abundance: NA
CDR3nt: TGTGCCAGCAGCACCCCCCTAGCGGGGAACACAGATACGCAGTATTTT
CDR3aa: CASSTPLAGNTDTQYF

v_gene: TRBV2
d_gene: NA
j_gene: TRBJ2-1
abundance: NA
CDR3nt: TGTGCCACCGCAGGGCACGGGAGCTCCTACAATGAGCAGTTCTTC
CDR3aa: CATAGHGSSYNEQFF

v_gene: TRBV6-1
d_gene: NA
j_gene: TRBJ2-5
abundance: NA
CDR3nt: TGTGCCAGCAGTGACGACTTCCAAGAGACCCAGTACTTC
CDR3aa: CASSDDFQETQYF

v_gene: TRBV7-2
d_gene: NA
j_gene: TRBJ1-3
abundance: NA
CDR3nt: TGTGCCAGCAGCTTGGGCGGGTGGGATCCCTCTGGAAACACCATATATTTT
CDR3aa: CASSLGGWDPSGNTIYF

v_gene: TRBV12-3/TRBV12-4
d_gene: NA
j_gene: TRBJ1-2
abundance: NA
CDR3nt: TGTGCCAGCAGTTCCAGCTATGGCTACACCTTC
CDR3aa: CASSSSYGYTF

v_gene: TRBV5-1
d_gene: NA
j_gene: TRBJ1-1
abundance: few
CDR3nt: TGCGCCAGCAGCTTGGGCCCAGGGAACACTGAAGCTTTCTTT
CDR3aa: CASSLGPGNTEAFF

v_gene: TRBV25-1
d_gene: NA
j_gene: TRBJ2-3
abundance: NA
CDR3nt: TGTGCCAGCAGTGAACTCCGGGAAGATACGCAGTATTTT
CDR3aa: CASSELREDTQYF

v_gene: TRBV2
d_gene: TRBD1
j_gene: TRBJ1-1
abundance: NA
CDR3nt: TGTGCCAGCAGCAACAGGGGAGGCACTGAAGCTTTCTTT
CDR3aa: CASSNRGGTEAFF

v_gene: TRBV18
d_gene: TRBD2
j_gene: TRBJ2-7
abundance: NA
CDR3nt: TGTGCCAGCTCAGGGACTAGCGGGAGGACCTACGAGCAGTACTTC
CDR3aa: CASSGTSGRTYEQYF

v_gene: TRBV19
d_gene: TRBD2
j_gene: TRBJ2-7
abundance: NA
CDR3nt: TGTGCCAGCGCACCGGGACTAGCCTACGAGCAGTACTTC
CDR3aa: CASAPGLAYEQYF

v_gene: TRBV6-1
d_gene: NA
j_gene: TRBJ1-5
abundance: NA
CDR3nt: TGTGCCAGCAGTGAACTAGAATCGGCAGGGGTAAAGCCCCAGCATTTT
CDR3aa: CASSELESAGVKPQHF

v_gene: TRBV7-9
d_gene: NA
j_gene: TRBJ1-2
abundance: NA
CDR3nt: TGTGCCAGCAGCTTGTCCCTAATTGATGGCTACACCTTC
CDR3aa: CASSLSLIDGYTF

v_gene: TRBV4-1
d_gene: TRBD1
j_gene: TRBJ2-3
abundance: NA
CDR3nt: TGCGCCAGCAGCCAGGGACAGGATAGCACAGATACGCAGTATTTT
CDR3aa: CASSQGQDSTDTQYF